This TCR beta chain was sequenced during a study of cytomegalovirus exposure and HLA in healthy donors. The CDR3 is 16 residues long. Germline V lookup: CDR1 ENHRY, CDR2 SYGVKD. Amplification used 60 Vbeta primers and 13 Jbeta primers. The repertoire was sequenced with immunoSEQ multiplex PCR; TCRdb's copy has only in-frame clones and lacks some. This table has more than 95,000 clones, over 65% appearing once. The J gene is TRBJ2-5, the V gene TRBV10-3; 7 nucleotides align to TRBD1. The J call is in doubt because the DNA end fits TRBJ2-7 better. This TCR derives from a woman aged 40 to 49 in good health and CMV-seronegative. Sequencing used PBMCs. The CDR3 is CAISEGRQGVTYEQYF. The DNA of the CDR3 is TGTGCCATCAGTGAGGGTAGACAGGGTGTTACCTACGAGCAGTACTTC.